The 30 T cell receptor beta chains below were found in one sample sequenced in a study of spatial heterogeneity in lung cancer. TCRdb redid the calling of the 5' RACE reads with MiXCR, one entry per CDR3 protein. Here the sample spans about 38,000 distinct CDR3 sequences, roughly 8% being singletons. Sample time point: sample taken at primary tumor resection. Here the sequenced sample was PBMCs, taken at surgery. Receptor source: a male donor with early-stage non-small cell lung cancer.

This clonotype was picked up many times. J is TRBJ2-1 and V is TRBV11-2, with 8 bases lining up with TRBD2. This CDR3 is 15 amino acids long. J was trimmed by 8 bases and V by 4 bases; bases with no gene match: 10. Germline CDR1 and CDR2: SGHAT and FQNNGV. The chain's CDR3 is CASSSWTSRGDEQFF. The CDR3, as DNA: TGTGCCAGCAGCTCCTGGACTAGCCGGGGCGATGAGCAGTTCTTC.

The sample holds many counts of this clonotype. The chain couples TRBV7-2 to TRBJ2-3, with D possibly TRBD2 on 5 matching bases. The V and J ends lost 1 base and 3 bases respectively, with 14 bases between them. CDR3 length equals 16 residues. CDR1 and CDR2 from the germline V gene are SGHTA and FQGNSA. CDR3 protein: CASSLVGGPGTDTQYF. The CDR3 DNA reads as TGTGCCAGCAGCTTAGTGGGCGGGCCCGGGACAGATACGCAGTATTTT.

This clonotype was detected only a few times. This chain uses TRBV6-2 or TRBV6-3 with TRBJ2-7, with 9 bases identical to TRBD1. V lost 6 bases and J lost 0; bases outside the gene matches: 6. CDR3 length: 15 residues. The germline gives CDR1 MNHEY, CDR2 SVGEGT. CDR3 sequence: CASRTGGTGSYEQYV. The CDR3 DNA follows: TGTGCCAGCAGGACAGGGGGGACAGGCTCCTACGAGCAGTACGTC.

The count of this clonotype is one. J is TRBJ1-1 and V is TRBV27; no reliable D call. Between the trimmed V and J ends, which lost 6 bases and 0 bases, there was a span of 11 bases. Per germline, CDR1 MNHEY and CDR2 SMNVEV (reference sequence). The length of the CDR3 is 14 residues. The CDR3 region is CASRLSQLNTEAFF. CDR3 DNA sequence: TGTGCCAGCAGGCTCTCCCAACTGAACACTGAAGCTTTCTTT.

This clonotype was counted only a few times. The chain employs TRBV6-6 and TRBJ1-5; perhaps TRBD1 as D (6 bases). Germline V gene sequence: CDR1 MNHNY, CDR2 SVGAGI (reference sequence). The V end lost 2 bases, the J end lost 4 bases, and 15 bases lay between the germline ends. The CDR3 consists of 16 residues. The CDR3 reads CASSYPRQASNQPQHF. The CDR3 DNA sequence: TGTGCCAGCAGTTACCCGAGACAGGCCTCGAATCAGCCCCAGCATTTT.

This clonotype was seen ten or more times. This sequence joins TRBV20-1 and TRBJ2-2, with 11 nucleotides matching TRBD2. V lost 7 bases, J lost 4 bases, and 5 bases stayed unmatched. Germline CDR1 DFQATT, CDR2 SNEGSKA (reference sequence). CDR3 length: 14 amino acids. Here the CDR3 DNA reads TGCAGTGTTGGGACTAGCGGCTTCACCGGGGAGCTGTTTTTT. Amino acids: CSVGTSGFTGELFF.

The chain combines TRBV3-1 with TRBJ2-3; 9 bases line up with TRBD2. In germline, CDR1 is LGHDT, CDR2 YNNKEL (reference sequence). This CDR3 has 16 amino acids. Losses at the gene ends were 1 base for V and 5 bases for J; bases not matched to a gene: 7. The CDR3 loop is CASSQAAGGQGDTQYF. The CDR3 coding sequence is TGTGCCAGCAGCCAAGCGGCGGGGGGGCAAGGAGATACGCAGTATTTT.

This clonotype was observed many times. The genes are TRBV18 and TRBJ1-3; the D is unclear. Germline CDR1 is KGHSH and CDR2 is LQKENI. V was shortened by 2 bases and J by 2 bases, with 4 bases between the two germline ends. CDR3 size: 13 residues. The CDR3: CASSPGPGNTIYF. The CDR3 nucleotides are TGTGCCAGCTCACCAGGGCCTGGAAACACCATATATTTT.

This clonotype was observed many times. The chain is built from TRBV14 and TRBJ2-1; D gene uncertain. The germline V gene encodes CDR1 SGHDN and CDR2 FVKESK. This CDR3 spans 13 amino acids. Trimming removed 2 bases at V and 6 bases at J, with 8 bases between. CDR3 sequence reads: CASSQRIRNEQFF. The DNA for the CDR3 is TGTGCCAGCAGCCAACGTATCCGCAATGAGCAGTTCTTC.

This clonotype was counted many times. The chain uses TRBV11-2 and TRBJ2-3; TRBD2 matches at 7 bases. Losses at the gene ends were 1 base for V and 0 bases for J; bases not matched to a gene: 4. Germline V gives CDR1 SGHAT, CDR2 FQNNGV. This CDR3 is 16 amino acids long. In DNA, the CDR3 is TGTGCCAGCAGCTTAGTGGGCGGGGGAAGCACAGATACGCAGTATTTT. As protein: CASSLVGGGSTDTQYF. The full variable domain, completed using reference TRBV11-2 and TRBJ2-3, is EAGVAQSPRYKIIEKRQSVAFWCNPISGHATLYWYQQILGQGPKLLIQFQNNGVVDDSQLPKDRFSAERLKGVDSTLKIQPAKLEDSAVYLCASSLVGGGSTDTQYFGPGTRLTVL.

This clonotype was found a few times. The chain recombines TRBV11-2 with TRBJ2-3; 10 bases fit TRBD2. J lost 0 bases, V lost 1 base, and 7 bases had no gene match. The CDR3 contains 18 residues. Germline CDR1 SGHAT, CDR2 FQNNGV. CDR3 protein: CASSLGSGGTYSTDTQYF. The CDR3 bases are TGTGCCAGCAGCTTAGGTAGCGGGGGGACCTACAGCACAGATACGCAGTATTTT.

This clonotype was recorded many times. The chain joins TRBV20-1 to TRBJ1-1, with unresolved D. CDR1 and CDR2 from the germline V gene are DFQATT and SNEGSKA (reference sequence). V dropped 0 bases and J dropped 6 bases, with 8 bases sitting between them. The CDR3 contains 12 residues. The CDR3 DNA reads as TGCAGTGCTAGAGATGCGTCGGCTGAAGCTTTCTTT. It translates to CSARDASAEAFF.

This clonotype showed up just a few times. The CDR3 loop reads CASSPGQGHYNEQFF. In DNA form, the CDR3 reads TGTGCCAGCAGCCCGGGACAGGGACACTACAATGAGCAGTTCTTC. The rearrangement links TRBV9 to TRBJ2-1; TRBD1 matches 9 bases. Germline trimming cut 4 bases from V and 3 bases from J; bases unmatched to any gene: 5. This CDR3 is built from 15 residues. Germline assignment: CDR1 SGDLS and CDR2 YYNGEE.

The chain is built from TRBV20-1 and TRBJ1-1; 8 nucleotides agree with TRBD1. This CDR3 has 12 residues. After removal of 6 bases from V and 1 base from J, the junction contained 1 base not matched to a gene. The germline CDR1 and CDR2 sequences are DFQATT and SNEGSKA (reference sequence). CDR3 sequence (DNA): TGCAGTGCCGGGACAGGGAACACTGAAGCTTTCTTT. Translation: CSAGTGNTEAFF.

The sample holds a few counts of this clonotype. The chain couples TRBV3-1 to TRBJ1-3; D not resolved. Trimming stripped 4 bases from V and 0 bases from J, with 10 bases between. Germline V lookup: CDR1 LGHDT, CDR2 YNNKEL (reference sequence). The CDR3 spans 15 residues. The CDR3 protein is CASSREAFSGNTIYF. The CDR3 DNA is TGTGCCAGCAGCCGAGAGGCCTTCTCTGGAAACACCATATATTTT.

This clonotype was counted ten times or more. The chain couples TRBV29-1 to TRBJ2-7; 7 nucleotides agree with TRBD1. Germline CDR1 reads SQVTM; CDR2 reads ANQGSEA. The CDR3 covers 12 residues. V lost 4 bases, J lost 6 bases, and 6 bases stayed unmatched. The CDR3 DNA follows: TGCAGCGTTGGGGACAGATACGCCGAGCAGTACTTC. It encodes CSVGDRYAEQYF.

This clonotype occurred many times. V is TRBV28 and J is TRBJ1-2; tentative D call: TRBD1 (6 bases). The CDR3 consists of 13 residues. The germline CDR1 and CDR2 sequences are MDHEN and SYDVKM. V was shortened by 2 bases and J by 2 bases, with 6 bases between the two germline ends. Here the CDR3 reads CASSLTGNYGYTF. In DNA form, the CDR3 reads TGTGCCAGCAGTTTAACAGGGAACTATGGCTACACCTTC.

This clonotype was picked up many times. This chain connects TRBV7-8 to TRBJ1-1; 9 nucleotides align to TRBD1. V gave up 5 bases and J gave up 6 bases; unmatched junction bases: 7. The germline V gene has CDR1 SGHVS and CDR2 FQNEAQ. There are 14 residues in the CDR3. CDR3 in DNA: TGTGCCAGCAGCCAGGACAGGGGTATATCTGAAGCTTTCTTT. This gives the protein CASSQDRGISEAFF.

This clonotype showed up many times. This chain uses TRBV7-2 with TRBJ2-3; D gene ambiguous. The CDR3 consists of 16 residues. Germline values: CDR1 SGHTA, CDR2 FQGNSA. Trimming left V 0 bases short and J 0 bases short, with 10 bases between. The CDR3 is CASSLASGLSTDTQYF. CDR3 bases: TGTGCCAGCAGCTTAGCGTCAGGCCTTAGCACAGATACGCAGTATTTT.

This clonotype came up many times. In DNA, the CDR3 is TGTGCCAGCAGCCGAACAGGGGGCATGAACACTGAAGCTTTCTTT. Protein sequence: CASSRTGGMNTEAFF. The V call is TRBV3-1, the J call TRBJ1-1, with TRBD1 identical over 9 bases. This CDR3 spans 15 amino acids. Per the germline V gene, CDR1 is LGHDT and CDR2 is YNNKEL (reference sequence). The trim removed 4 bases at V and 0 bases at J, leaving 3 bases unmatched.

This clonotype was found many times. The chain links TRBV28 to TRBJ1-6; D uncertain. In germline, CDR1 is MDHEN, CDR2 SYDVKM. V was shortened by 8 bases and J by 5 bases, with 16 bases between the two germline ends. This CDR3 is 15 amino acids long. The CDR3 DNA reads as TGTGCCAGCGGCCTGGACCGGTCAAATAATTCACCCCTCCACTTT. Amino acids: CASGLDRSNNSPLHF.

The table lists this clonotype with a few counts. The rearrangement links TRBV12-3 or TRBV12-4 to TRBJ1-1; D unclear. CDR3 length: 13 residues. V was cut by 2 bases and J by 3 bases, with 7 bases left in between. DNA for the CDR3: TGTGCCAGCAGTTTAAGTAGGTACACTGAAGCTTTCTTT. Its translation: CASSLSRYTEAFF.

This clonotype has only one observation. This may stem from a read error, because a much larger clone lies one nucleotide away. The J gene is TRBJ2-1, the V gene TRBV25-1; D remains ambiguous. The CDR3 is made up of 11 amino acids. Germline V gives CDR1 MGHDK, CDR2 SYGVNS. CDR3 sequence reads: CACSEWQIQFF. The CDR3 nucleotides are TGTGCCTGCAGTGAATGGCAGATCCAGTTCTTC.

This clonotype was detected ten times or more. The V gene is TRBV19, the J gene TRBJ2-2; D uncertain. The CDR3 contains 14 residues. The V and J ends lost 4 bases and 0 bases respectively, with 6 bases between them. Germline CDR1 reads LNHDA; CDR2 reads SQIVND (reference sequence). CDR3 region: CASSTDPNTGELFF. DNA of the CDR3: TGTGCCAGTAGTACCGACCCGAACACCGGGGAGCTGTTTTTT.

This clonotype was counted only a few times. This sequence joins TRBV4-2 and TRBJ2-1; the D is unclear. From germline, CDR1 is LGHNA and CDR2 YNFKEQ. The CDR3 spans 15 residues. Trimming removed 0 bases from V and 7 bases from J, with 13 bases in between. Here the CDR3 reads CASSQDFNLLNEQFF. The CDR3 DNA is TGTGCCAGCAGCCAAGATTTCAACTTACTAAATGAGCAGTTCTTC.

This clonotype was observed a few times. The chain links TRBV29-1 to TRBJ1-3, with no clear D. V was clipped by 3 bases and J by 3 bases, with 3 bases between them. Germline V lookup: CDR1 SQVTM, CDR2 ANQGSEA. This CDR3 has 11 amino acids. CDR3: CSVEIGNTIYF. DNA of the CDR3: TGCAGCGTTGAGATTGGAAACACCATATATTTT.

A few counts support this clonotype. The rearrangement joins TRBV25-1 to TRBJ2-7; 9 bases are shared with TRBD2. V gave up 3 bases and J gave up 2 bases; unmatched junction bases: 8. CDR1 is MGHDK and CDR2 is SYGVNS in the germline V gene. The CDR3 consists of 16 residues. CDR3 DNA: TGTGCCAGCAGTGACGCGGGGGGGGTTTACACCTACGAGCAGTACTTC. Its protein is CASSDAGGVYTYEQYF.

This clonotype was recorded at least ten times. The rearrangement links TRBV9 to TRBJ1-2; 11 positions match TRBD1. Germline values: CDR1 SGDLS, CDR2 YYNGEE. Germline trimming cut 0 bases from V and 4 bases from J; bases unmatched to any gene: 5. This CDR3 is 16 amino acids long. The CDR3 region is CASSVEDRGRLYGYTF. CDR3 DNA: TGTGCCAGCAGCGTAGAGGACAGGGGGCGCCTCTATGGCTACACCTTC.

The chain combines TRBV14 with TRBJ2-2; tentatively, D is TRBD1 or TRBD2 (5 bases each). V lost 1 base, J lost 2 bases, and 8 bases lay in between. The CDR3 runs 15 residues. Germline loops: CDR1 SGHDN, CDR2 FVKESK. The CDR3 loop is CASSQAGDNTGELFF. Written as DNA, the CDR3 is TGTGCCAGCAGCCAAGCTGGGGACAACACCGGGGAGCTGTTTTTT.

This clonotype was recorded many times. V usage is TRBV20-1 and J usage is TRBJ2-3; 9 positions match TRBD2. The CDR3 contains 13 residues. Germline-derived CDR1 and CDR2 are DFQATT and SNEGSKA (reference sequence). V trimming: 6 bases; J trimming: 6 bases; junction bases outside the gene matches: 7. The CDR3, as DNA: TGCAGTGCCGCTCCGAGCGGGGGGGATACGCAGTATTTT. Translation gives CSAAPSGGDTQYF.